The rows below give T cell receptor beta chains drawn from one sample of a study of molecular identifiers for immune sequencing clone quantification. TCRdb processed the PCR reads anew with MiXCR; each CDR3 protein has one entry. Among 60,000 to 70,000 distinct CDR3 sequences listed, 15% to 20% were seen once. The sequencing input was naive CD8+ T cells from blood, with Jurkat cell RNA spiked in. Receptors were obtained from a human donor in good health. Some libraries in this study had Jurkat cell RNA spiked in. CDR3s include the opening cysteine and the closing phenylalanine or tryptophan. D genes are given only for firm matches. Not all rows give a size; the values are once, few, many and, for expanded clones, a class.

>TRBV2|many|-|TRBJ2-3|17
CASSEALAASSTDTQYF
TGTGCCAGCAGTGAAGCGTTAGCGGCCTCTAGCACAGATACGCAGTATTTT
>TRBV24-1|-|-|TRBJ1-2|13
CATSDRANYGYTF
TGTGCCACCAGTGATCGGGCCAACTATGGCTACACCTTC
>TRBV7-8|many|TRBD2|TRBJ2-3|15
CASSDGLGYTDTQYF
TGTGCCAGCAGCGATGGACTAGGGTACACAGATACGCAGTATTTT
>TRBV11-1|-|TRBD1|TRBJ2-5|15
CASILGQGAEETQYF
TGTGCCAGCATCCTCGGACAGGGGGCAGAAGAGACCCAGTACTTC
>TRBV11-2|many|-|TRBJ2-7|11
CASSRSNEQYF
TGTGCCAGCAGCAGGTCCAACGAGCAGTACTTC
>TRBV27|-|-|TRBJ2-2|14
CASSWLGNIGELFF
TGTGCCAGCAGTTGGTTAGGGAACATCGGGGAGCTGTTTTTT
>TRBV20-1|many|TRBD2|TRBJ2-7|16
CSASAFGGGSSYEQYF
TGCAGTGCTAGTGCATTCGGCGGGGGGAGCTCCTACGAGCAGTACTTC
>TRBV5-1|few|-|TRBJ2-7|13
CASTGVGSYEQYF
TGCGCCAGCACTGGGGTGGGCTCCTACGAGCAGTACTTC
>TRBV11-2|few|TRBD2|TRBJ2-1|16
CASSLGLAESYNEQFF
TGTGCCAGCAGCTTAGGACTAGCGGAAAGCTACAATGAGCAGTTCTTC
>TRBV29-1|many|TRBD1|TRBJ2-7|11
CSVEGQGEQYF
TGCAGCGTTGAGGGACAGGGGGAGCAGTACTTC
>TRBV30|-|TRBD2|TRBJ2-3|15
CAWIEASGPFDTQYF
TGTGCCTGGATCGAGGCTAGCGGGCCCTTTGATACGCAGTATTTT
>TRBV3-1|many|TRBD2|TRBJ2-5|17
CASSQDAAGVEQETQYF
TGTGCCAGCAGCCAAGACGCAGCGGGAGTAGAACAAGAGACCCAGTACTTC
>TRBV27|few|-|TRBJ2-5|14
CASSHLADQETQYF
TGTGCCAGCAGCCACCTCGCGGACCAAGAGACCCAGTACTTC
>TRBV2|few|TRBD1|TRBJ2-7|16
CASSDAGTGSLYEQYF
TGTGCCAGCAGTGACGCTGGGACAGGGAGTCTCTACGAGCAGTACTTC
>TRBV6-2/TRBV6-3|-|-|TRBJ2-3|14
CASSHRAGTDTQYF
TGTGCCAGCAGCCATAGGGCAGGCACAGATACGCAGTATTTT
>TRBV3-1|many|-|TRBJ2-7|13
CASSQGGGYEQYF
TGTGCCAGCAGCCAAGGTGGTGGATACGAGCAGTACTTC
>TRBV6-2/TRBV6-3|many|TRBD2|TRBJ2-7|14
CASRGLAGGREQYF
TGTGCCAGCAGAGGACTAGCGGGAGGGCGGGAGCAGTACTTC
>TRBV7-6|-|-|TRBJ2-1|14
CASSSIDPPNEQFF
TGTGCCAGCAGCTCAATCGACCCGCCCAATGAGCAGTTCTTC
>TRBV7-7|many|-|TRBJ2-2|14
CASSLGTTTGELFF
TGTGCCAGCAGCTTAGGGACTACGACCGGGGAGCTGTTTTTT
>TRBV5-1|many|TRBD2|TRBJ2-3|14
CASNYQGGADTQYF
TGCGCCAGCAATTACCAGGGAGGGGCAGATACGCAGTATTTT
>TRBV12-3/TRBV12-4|-|-|TRBJ2-7|15
CASTGAGLSSYEQYF
TGTGCCAGCACTGGGGCGGGACTCAGCTCCTACGAGCAGTACTTC
>TRBV10-2|few|TRBD2|TRBJ2-2|17
CASRTGLALTNTGELFF
TGCGCCAGCAGAACGGGACTAGCGCTTACGAACACCGGGGAGCTGTTTTTT
>TRBV28|many|-|TRBJ1-4|14
CASSRRAANEKLFF
TGTGCCAGCAGTCGCCGGGCCGCTAATGAAAAACTGTTTTTT
>TRBV6-5|few|-|TRBJ2-1|18
CASSYMGAIDGPYNEQFF
TGTGCCAGCAGTTACATGGGGGCCATTGATGGCCCCTACAATGAGCAGTTCTTC
>TRBV13|-|-|TRBJ2-2|18
CASSESLRGLSKTGELFF
TGTGCCAGCAGCGAATCTTTAAGGGGTCTCTCAAAAACGGGGGAGCTGTTTTTT
>TRBV6-2/TRBV6-3|-|-|TRBJ2-1|20
CASSYLEPVYPQGDYNEQFF
TGTGCCAGCAGTTACTTGGAACCGGTTTACCCTCAAGGGGACTACAATGAGCAGTTCTTC
>TRBV5-1|many|-|TRBJ2-3|14
CASSLVGYSDTQYF
TGCGCCAGCAGCTTGGTGGGTTACTCAGATACGCAGTATTTT
>TRBV29-1|few|-|TRBJ2-7|12
CSAVRGSYEQYF
TGCAGCGCCGTCCGGGGCTCCTACGAGCAGTACTTC
>TRBV27|many|TRBD2|TRBJ2-7|16
CASSLQSGSLPYEQYF
TGTGCCAGCAGTTTACAGAGCGGGAGCCTCCCCTACGAGCAGTACTTC
>TRBV11-2|many|-|TRBJ2-7|16
CASSPTRTRPTHEQYF
TGTGCCAGCAGCCCCACCAGGACTCGGCCGACGCACGAGCAGTACTTC
>TRBV28|-|-|TRBJ2-3|16
CASSPLVGAAVDTQYF
TGTGCCAGCAGTCCTTTGGTAGGGGCGGCGGTAGATACGCAGTATTTT
>TRBV13|few|-|TRBJ2-1|11
CASSTSGEQFF
TGTGCCAGCAGTACAAGCGGTGAGCAGTTCTTC
>TRBV4-2|many|-|TRBJ1-4|15
CASSPTSRANEKLFF
TGTGCCAGCAGCCCGACCAGCAGGGCGAATGAAAAACTGTTTTTT
>TRBV5-1|many|TRBD1|TRBJ2-3|14
CASSGGQGADTQYF
TGCGCCAGCAGCGGCGGACAGGGCGCAGATACGCAGTATTTT
>TRBV27|-|-|TRBJ2-1|11
CASRRYNEQFF
TGTGCCAGCAGACGATACAATGAGCAGTTCTTC
>TRBV27|few|TRBD2|TRBJ2-7|15
CASSLGTSGSNEQYF
TGTGCCAGCAGCCTTGGGACTAGCGGGAGTAACGAGCAGTACTTC
>TRBV7-9|many|-|TRBJ2-7|13
CASGQGGSYEQYF
TGTGCCAGCGGACAGGGAGGGTCCTACGAGCAGTACTTC
>TRBV10-3|many|TRBD2|TRBJ2-3|17
CAISEPTSGSWSDTQYF
TGTGCCATCAGTGAGCCGACTAGCGGGAGTTGGTCAGATACGCAGTATTTT